This T cell receptor beta chain was sequenced in a study of post-analysis software for immune sequencing data (dated by TCRdb to 2013 to 2016). About the full investigation: Disease courses on record covered relapsing-remitting, secondary progressive and progressive-relapsing multiple sclerosis, though some patients had no subtype annotation. Patient repertoires were compared against over ten previously published healthy control repertoires from donors aged about 6 to 28 years. A subset of samples was prepared in parallel using single-end sample barcoding, then pooled and co-amplified after Illumina adapter ligation. What the work shows at the level of the full study, not this receptor alone: The multiple sclerosis patient group was slightly younger than the control group. Strong co-clustering of samples prepared in the same batch was shown by direct clustering with F measure, prompting a batch-effect correction. Patients showed significantly higher frequencies than controls for roughly five TRBV segments, among them TRBV5-6, TRBV5-1 and TRBV20-1. Compared with controls, multiple sclerosis patients had significantly lower normalized Chao1 diversity, a finding suggesting substantial peripheral T-cell clonal expansion.

This clonotype turned up a few times. The antigen it recognizes is unknown. Per-base quality was not reported, and no clone a single base away is much larger than it. The library relied on PCR. The data were produced on an Illumina HiSeq 2500. To reduce PCR and sequencing biases, unique molecular identifiers were built into the TCR beta cDNA libraries. About 500,000 cDNA molecules were obtained for every 1 to 10 million input T cells, so each molecule roughly corresponded to one T cell. The patient libraries were prepared and sequenced using the same protocol as the earlier healthy control dataset. Samples belonging to the same batch were prepared together, multiplexed and sequenced on a shared HiSeq lane. For the original study's pipeline: MIGEC was used to process the raw barcoded reads, and molecular identifier groups with only a single read were discarded before consensus assembly and CDR3 extraction. Clonotype tables were post-analysed with VDJtools, normalizing diversity by down-sampling all datasets to the smallest sample size. Repertoire overlap clustering matched CDR3 amino acid but not nucleotide sequences to correct batch-related cross-sample contamination. Clones were called with MiXCR by TCRdb after fastp trimmed the public reads at Q25, and only in-frame beta chains were retained. Every distinct CDR3 protein forms one entry, paired with its most common genes and DNA. The V and J calls follow TCRdb's processing rather than the paper's. The sample records 350,000 to 450,000 distinct CDR3 sequences, approximately 38% of which are singletons. The top ten hold approximately 7.6% of the sample.

V is pared back by 0 bases and J by 9 bases, with 6 bases lying between the germline termini. CDR1 and CDR2 (SGHDN, FVKESK) derive from the germline V gene. The CDR3 runs 12 amino acids, cysteine and phenylalanine included. CDR3 DNA only is kept here, 36 bases in frame from base 1. To demonstrate the VDJtools post-analysis software, the study profiled TCR beta repertoires from the peripheral blood of approximately twelve young patients with multiple sclerosis. The multiple sclerosis patients were children and adolescents ranging in age from roughly 6 to 16 years. The sample was blood. The sequence derives from a girl aged 2 to 9 with multiple sclerosis. Recombination linked TRBV14 to TRBJ2-1; the D gene identity is not certain. The DNA sequence is as follows: TGTGCCAGCAGCCAAGATTGGGGTGAGCAGTTCTTC. It translates as CASSQDWGEQFF.